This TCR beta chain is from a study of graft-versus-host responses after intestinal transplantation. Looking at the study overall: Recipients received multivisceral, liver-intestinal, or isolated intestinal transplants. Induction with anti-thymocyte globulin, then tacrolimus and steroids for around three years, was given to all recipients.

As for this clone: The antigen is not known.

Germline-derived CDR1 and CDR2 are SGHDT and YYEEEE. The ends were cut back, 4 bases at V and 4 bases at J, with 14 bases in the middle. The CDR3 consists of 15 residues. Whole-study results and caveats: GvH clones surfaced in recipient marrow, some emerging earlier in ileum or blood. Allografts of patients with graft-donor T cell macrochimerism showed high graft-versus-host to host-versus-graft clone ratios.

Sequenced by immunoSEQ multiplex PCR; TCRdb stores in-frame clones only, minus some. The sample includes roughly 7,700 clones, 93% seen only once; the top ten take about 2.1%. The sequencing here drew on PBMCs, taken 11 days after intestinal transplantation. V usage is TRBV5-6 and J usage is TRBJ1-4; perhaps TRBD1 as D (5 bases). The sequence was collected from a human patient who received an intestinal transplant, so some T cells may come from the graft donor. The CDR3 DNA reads TGTGCCAGCAGCACAAGGACATTCCGTAATGAAAAACTGTTTTTT. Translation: CASSTRTFRNEKLFF.